Following are 24 T cell receptor beta chains from one sample sequenced in a study of T-cell memory formation after mild COVID-19. TCRdb redid the calling of the 5' RACE reads with MiXCR, one entry per CDR3 protein. Here the sample spans 400,000 to 450,000 distinct CDR3 sequences, about a sixth being singletons. The sequenced sample consisted of PBMCs or a T cell subset sorted from them (not recorded which). These receptors were obtained from a man aged 18 to 29 who had mild COVID-19 (a few samples of this study predate the infection). Cell type and time point are not known.

The chain is built from TRBV6-5 and TRBJ1-1; 10 positions agree with TRBD1. V gave up 0 bases and J gave up 0 bases; unmatched junction bases: 1. The CDR3 consists of 16 residues. The germline gives CDR1 MNHEY, CDR2 SVGAGI. DNA for the CDR3: TGTGCCAGCAGTTACTCGACAGGGGGCATGAACACTGAAGCTTTCTTT. Translation gives CASSYSTGGMNTEAFF.

V gene TRBV7-6 combines with J gene TRBJ2-3; TRBD1 matches at 11 bases. After removal of 8 bases from V and 4 bases from J, the junction contained 5 bases not matched to a gene. This CDR3 is 14 amino acids long. Germline CDR1 reads SGHVS; CDR2 reads FNYEAQ. The CDR3 spells CASARDRGSDTQYF. The CDR3, as DNA: TGTGCCAGCGCCCGGGACAGGGGGTCAGATACGCAGTATTTT. The full variable domain, rest sourced from reference TRBV7-6 and TRBJ2-3, is GAGVSQSPRYKVTKRGQDVALRCDPISGHVSLYWYRQALGQGPEFLTYFNYEAQQDKSGLPNDRFSAERPEGSISTLTIQRTEQRDSAMYRCASARDRGSDTQYFGPGTRLTVL.

This clonotype was picked up a small number of times. CDR3 nucleotide sequence: TGTGCCAGCAGGTTACAGGACAGCTCCTACGAGCAGTACTTC. It is translated as CASRLQDSSYEQYF. The chain joins TRBV6-5 to TRBJ2-7, with D possibly TRBD1 on 6 matching bases. There are 14 residues in the CDR3. Germline CDR1 and CDR2: MNHEY and SVGAGI. Trimming shortened V by 6 bases and J by 0 bases, and 12 bases separated the two germline ends.

This chain connects TRBV6-6 to TRBJ1-5; D is perhaps TRBD1 (6 bases). Trimming removed 2 bases from V and 3 bases from J, with 14 bases in between. The germline V gene has CDR1 MNHNY and CDR2 SVGAGI (reference sequence). The CDR3 loop spans 16 amino acids. The CDR3 DNA follows: TGTGCCAGCAGTTACAGTATAGGGGGAATCAATCAGCCCCAGCATTTT. It yields the protein CASSYSIGGINQPQHF.

The CDR3 region is CASRLRAGNTEAFF. The CDR3 nucleotides read TGTGCCAGCAGGCTCAGGGCCGGGAACACTGAAGCTTTCTTT. The V gene is TRBV11-2, the J gene TRBJ1-1; TRBD1 is a possible D gene (5 bases). From germline, CDR1 is SGHAT and CDR2 FQNNGV. This CDR3 is built from 14 residues. V was cut by 6 bases and J by 1 base, with 12 bases left in between.

V usage is TRBV3-1 and J usage is TRBJ2-3; D call uncertain. The CDR3 is 12 residues long. V was trimmed by 6 bases and J by 8 bases, leaving 12 bases between them. Germline V lookup: CDR1 LGHDT, CDR2 YNNKEL (reference sequence). CDR3 coding DNA: TGTGCCAGCAGACAACCCCCCGGTACGCAGTATTTT. This codes for CASRQPPGTQYF.

This clonotype showed up many times. The genes are TRBV5-1 and TRBJ1-2; no reliable D call. Germline V gene lookup returns CDR1 SGHRS and CDR2 YFSETQ. This CDR3 is 14 amino acids long. The germline V and J ends were trimmed by 0 bases and 1 base, with 7 bases remaining between them. Written as DNA, the CDR3 is TGCGCCAGCAGCTTGGATGGAAATAACTATGGCTACACCTTC. Protein: CASSLDGNNYGYTF.

This clonotype came up a few times. This chain uses TRBV2 with TRBJ2-3, with TRBD2 matching over 7 bases. CDR3 length: 15 residues. The V gene end was trimmed by 3 bases and the J gene end by 3 bases; junction bases not matched to a gene: 6. Germline V gene data show CDR1 as SNHLY and CDR2 as FYNNEI. The CDR3 spells CASSDGGLSTDTQYF. For the CDR3, the DNA is TGTGCCAGCAGTGACGGGGGGTTATCGACAGATACGCAGTATTTT.

The chain uses TRBV7-2 and TRBJ1-1; the match to TRBD1 covers 7 bases. The trim removed 6 bases at V and 0 bases at J, leaving 10 bases unmatched. Germline-derived CDR1 and CDR2 are SGHTA and FQGNSA. The CDR3 is 16 residues long. CDR3 in DNA: TGTGCCAGCAGATTCTCCGGGACAGTCATGAACACTGAAGCTTTCTTT. Translation gives CASRFSGTVMNTEAFF.

The gene calls are TRBV20-1 and TRBJ1-1, with a possible D match to TRBD1 (6 bases). The CDR3 is made up of 15 amino acids. The V end was cut by 5 bases, the J end by 6 bases, with 22 bases between. The germline gives CDR1 DFQATT, CDR2 SNEGSKA (reference sequence). The chain's CDR3 is CSAYNQGWVGSEAFF. In DNA, the CDR3 is TGCAGTGCTTACAATCAGGGGTGGGTTGGCTCTGAAGCTTTCTTT.

V usage is TRBV20-1 and J usage is TRBJ2-3, with TRBD2 matching 7 bases. Germline trimming cut 2 bases from V and 4 bases from J; bases unmatched to any gene: 9. The CDR3 runs 15 residues. The germline CDR1 and CDR2 sequences are DFQATT and SNEGSKA (reference sequence). This CDR3 reads CSARSPGRGSDTQYF. CDR3 DNA: TGCAGTGCTAGATCCCCCGGGCGGGGGTCAGATACGCAGTATTTT.

In this sample, this clonotype turned up a few times. The gene calls are TRBV7-2 and TRBJ2-3; D may be TRBD2 (6 bases). Germline V gene data show CDR1 as SGHTA and CDR2 as FQGNSA. This CDR3 is 13 amino acids long. Trimming stripped 4 bases from V and 9 bases from J, with 14 bases between. The CDR3 coding sequence is TGTGCCAGCAGCTGGCCCGGGAGCGACACGCAGTATTTT. Translated: CASSWPGSDTQYF.

This clonotype came up a few times. The chain uses TRBV2 and TRBJ2-7; no definite D call. CDR1 is SNHLY, CDR2 FYNNEI, per germline. Trimming left V 4 bases short and J 4 bases short, with 5 bases between. CDR3 length: 11 residues. The CDR3 protein is CASSAEYEQYV. Written as DNA, the CDR3 is TGTGCCAGCAGTGCAGAGTACGAGCAGTACGTC.

This clonotype has a handful of counts. The chain has TRBV18 and TRBJ1-6; D may be TRBD1 (5 bases). With 3 bases removed from V and 8 bases from J, the gap between germline ends came to 11 bases. Germline V CDR1 and CDR2: KGHSH, LQKENI. The CDR3 is 14 residues long. CDR3 in amino acids: CASSPTTDDSPLHF. In DNA form, the CDR3 reads TGTGCCAGCTCACCTACGACAGATGATTCACCCCTCCACTTT.

This clonotype was counted a few times. The chain employs TRBV5-1 and TRBJ2-7; D is unresolved. Trimming removed 0 bases at V and 5 bases at J, with 12 bases between. The germline gives CDR1 SGHRS, CDR2 YFSETQ. There are 14 residues in the CDR3. The CDR3 region is CASSLASLVDEQYF. The CDR3 DNA reads TGCGCCAGCAGCTTGGCCAGTCTAGTCGACGAGCAGTACTTC.

This clonotype has a handful of counts. The CDR3 sequence: CSARARDITDTQYF. CDR3 coding DNA: TGCAGTGCTAGGGCCCGGGACATCACAGATACGCAGTATTTT. This rearrangement joins TRBV20-1 to TRBJ2-3; weak D call: TRBD1 (6 bases). Germline V lookup: CDR1 DFQATT, CDR2 SNEGSKA (reference sequence). The CDR3 runs 14 residues. V was cut by 3 bases and J by 2 bases, with 12 bases left in between.

This rearrangement joins TRBV28 to TRBJ2-1; D not resolved. The length of the CDR3 is 15 residues. Germline V gives CDR1 MDHEN, CDR2 SYDVKM. Trimming cost V 8 bases and J 4 bases, with 18 bases left between them. For the CDR3, the DNA is TGTGCCAGCTGCCGGCCGGGCGGAGCTTACAATGAGCAGTTCTTC. It yields the protein CASCRPGGAYNEQFF.

CDR3 residues: CATSRDFGLAGPAPNEQFF. As DNA, the CDR3 is TGTGCCACCAGCAGAGATTTTGGACTAGCGGGGCCTGCACCCAATGAGCAGTTCTTC. The V and J genes are TRBV15 and TRBJ2-1, with 12 bases that match TRBD2. In germline, CDR1 is LNHNV, CDR2 YYDKDF (reference sequence). The CDR3 loop spans 19 amino acids. The J segment lost 6 bases and the V segment lost 0 bases, leaving 12 bases of the junction unmatched. Based on the CDR3 plus reference TRBV15 and TRBJ2-1, the full variable domain is DAMVIQNPRYQVTQFGKPVTLSCSQTLNHNVMYWYQQKSSQAPKLLFHYYDKDFNNEADTPDNFQSRRPNTSFCFLDIRSPGLGDTAMYLCATSRDFGLAGPAPNEQFFGPGTRLTVL.

This clonotype was seen a handful of times. The J gene is TRBJ1-2, the V gene TRBV5-1; 7 bases are shared with TRBD1. V lost 1 base, J lost 8 bases, and 5 bases stayed unmatched. The CDR3 spans 13 residues. Per germline, CDR1 SGHRS and CDR2 YFSETQ. CDR3 in DNA: TGCGCCAGCAGCTTGAGGGGGCCAGGCGGCTACACCTTC. Amino acids: CASSLRGPGGYTF.

The rearrangement joins TRBV19 to TRBJ1-1; D possibly corresponds to TRBD1 (5 bases). The ends were cut back, 1 base at V and 11 bases at J, with 17 bases in the middle. The CDR3 sequence is 14 residues long. Germline V gene data show CDR1 as LNHDA and CDR2 as SQIVND (reference sequence). CDR3 in amino acids: CASSIVGHSGVAFF. The CDR3 DNA is TGTGCCAGTAGTATAGTTGGACATTCCGGGGTCGCTTTCTTT.

V is TRBV29-1 and J is TRBJ1-1; tentative D call: TRBD1 (6 bases). The germline V and J ends were trimmed by 7 bases and 0 bases, with 12 bases remaining between them. The CDR3 totals 13 residues. In germline, CDR1 is SQVTM, CDR2 ANQGSEA. CDR3 amino acids: CSGAGQLNTEAFF. DNA for the CDR3: TGCAGCGGGGCTGGACAGCTGAACACTGAAGCTTTCTTT.

CDR3 region: CASSEPPESQYF. In DNA form, the CDR3 reads TGCGCCAGCAGTGAGCCCCCAGAGTCTCAGTACTTC. The V gene is TRBV10-2, the J gene TRBJ2-5; D is ambiguous. Germline V gene lookup returns CDR1 WSHSY and CDR2 SAAADI. The CDR3 length is 12 residues. The germline V and J ends were trimmed by 2 bases and 11 bases, with 12 bases remaining between them.

This clonotype was picked up a small number of times. The chain links TRBV19 to TRBJ2-2, with D unresolved. The CDR3 sequence is 15 residues long. Germline-derived CDR1 and CDR2 are LNHDA and SQIVND (reference sequence). V lost 5 bases and J lost 7, with 17 bases in between. The CDR3 region has the DNA TGTGCCAGTAGTTATACCGGTGGGGTCTTCGGGGAGCTGTTTTTT. This encodes CASSYTGGVFGELFF. Variable domain in full (rest from reference TRBV19 and TRBJ2-2): DGGITQSPKYLFRKEGQNVTLSCEQNLNHDAMYWYRQDPGQGLRLIYYSQIVNDFQKGDIAEGYSVSREKKESFPLTVTSAQKNPTAFYLCASSYTGGVFGELFFGEGSRLTVL.

The chain recombines TRBV7-9 with TRBJ1-6; D may be TRBD1 (5 bases). V lost 2 bases and J 8 bases, leaving 22 bases between the germline ends. Per the germline V gene, CDR1 is SEHNR and CDR2 is FQNEAQ (reference sequence). The CDR3 sequence is 18 residues long. Here the CDR3 reads CASSLWSRGPGYDSPLHF. The CDR3 DNA follows: TGTGCCAGCAGCTTATGGAGTCGGGGCCCAGGGTATGATTCACCCCTCCACTTT.